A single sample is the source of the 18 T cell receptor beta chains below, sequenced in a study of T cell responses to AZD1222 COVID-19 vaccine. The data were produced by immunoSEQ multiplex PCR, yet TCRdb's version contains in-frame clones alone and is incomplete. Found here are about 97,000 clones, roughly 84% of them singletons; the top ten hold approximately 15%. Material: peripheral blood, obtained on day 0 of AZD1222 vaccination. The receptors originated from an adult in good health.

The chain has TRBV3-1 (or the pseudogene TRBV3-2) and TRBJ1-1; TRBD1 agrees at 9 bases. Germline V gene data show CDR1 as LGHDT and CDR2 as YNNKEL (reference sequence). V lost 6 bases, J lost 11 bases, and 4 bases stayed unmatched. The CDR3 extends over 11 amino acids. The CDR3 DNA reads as TGTGCCAGCAGACGACAGGGGGACGCTTTCTTT. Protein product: CASRRQGDAFF.

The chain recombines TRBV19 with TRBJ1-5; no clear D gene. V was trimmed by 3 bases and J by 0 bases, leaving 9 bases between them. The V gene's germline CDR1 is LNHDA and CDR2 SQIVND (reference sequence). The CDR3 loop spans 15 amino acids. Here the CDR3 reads CASSIYRDSNQPQHF. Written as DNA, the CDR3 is TGTGCCAGTAGTATCTACAGAGATAGCAATCAGCCCCAGCATTTT.

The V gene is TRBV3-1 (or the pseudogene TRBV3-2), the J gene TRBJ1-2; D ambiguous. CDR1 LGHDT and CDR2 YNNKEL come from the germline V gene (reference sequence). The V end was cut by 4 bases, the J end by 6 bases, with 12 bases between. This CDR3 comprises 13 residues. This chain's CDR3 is CASSPPLGNGYTF. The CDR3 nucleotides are TGTGCCAGCAGCCCCCCCTTGGGGAATGGCTACACCTTC.

CDR3 sequence reads: CASSRGHSSYEQYF. The CDR3 nucleotides are TGTGCCAGCAGCAGAGGTCACAGCTCCTACGAGCAGTACTTC. The chain joins TRBV11-2 to TRBJ2-7, with D unresolved. V was shortened by 5 bases and J by 0 bases, with 11 bases between the two germline ends. The length of the CDR3 is 14 residues. Germline-derived CDR1 and CDR2 are SGHAT and FQNNGV.

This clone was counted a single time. CDR3 DNA sequence: TGTGCCAGCAGCCCTCAGGGGTGGAACACTGAAGCTTTCTTT. Encoded protein: CASSPQGWNTEAFF. This chain joins TRBV5-6 and TRBJ1-1, with a tentative D call TRBD1 (6 bases). CDR1 is SGHDT, CDR2 YYEEEE, per germline. V dropped 4 bases and J dropped 1 base, with 11 bases sitting between them. CDR3 length: 14 amino acids.

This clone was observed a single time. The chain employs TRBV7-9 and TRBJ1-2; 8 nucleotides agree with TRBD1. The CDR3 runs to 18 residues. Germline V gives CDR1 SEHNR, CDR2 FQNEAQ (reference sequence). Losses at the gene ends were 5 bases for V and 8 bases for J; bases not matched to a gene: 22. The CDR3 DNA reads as TGTGCCAGCAGCCGCGCCCCGGGACAGGTGGGCGGCAGTGGGGGCTACACCTTC. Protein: CASSRAPGQVGGSGGYTF.

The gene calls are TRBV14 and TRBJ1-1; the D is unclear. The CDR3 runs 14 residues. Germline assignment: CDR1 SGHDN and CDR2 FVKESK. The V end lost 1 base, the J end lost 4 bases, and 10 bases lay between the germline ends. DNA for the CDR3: TGTGCCAGCAGCCAAGCGGGGATGAGCACTGAAGCTTTCTTT. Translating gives CASSQAGMSTEAFF.

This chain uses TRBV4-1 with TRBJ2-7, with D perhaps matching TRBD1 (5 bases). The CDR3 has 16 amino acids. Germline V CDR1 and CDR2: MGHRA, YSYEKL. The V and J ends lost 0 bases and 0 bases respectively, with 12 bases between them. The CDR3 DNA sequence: TGCGCCAGCAGCCAAGACGGTCAGGGTAACTCCTACGAGCAGTACTTC. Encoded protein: CASSQDGQGNSYEQYF.

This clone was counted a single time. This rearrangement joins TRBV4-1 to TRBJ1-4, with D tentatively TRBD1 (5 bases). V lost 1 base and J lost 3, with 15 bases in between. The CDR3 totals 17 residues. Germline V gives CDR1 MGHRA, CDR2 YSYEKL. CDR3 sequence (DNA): TGCGCCAGCAGCCAAGTGCCCAACAGGTTCTCTAATGAAAAACTGTTTTTT. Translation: CASSQVPNRFSNEKLFF.

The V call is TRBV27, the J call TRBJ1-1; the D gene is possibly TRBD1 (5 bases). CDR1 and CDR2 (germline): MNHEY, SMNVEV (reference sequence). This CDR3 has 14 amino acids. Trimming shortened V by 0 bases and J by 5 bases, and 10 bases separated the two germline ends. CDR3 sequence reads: CASSLSPGGTEAFF. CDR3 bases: TGTGCCAGCAGTTTATCTCCGGGGGGGACTGAAGCTTTCTTT.

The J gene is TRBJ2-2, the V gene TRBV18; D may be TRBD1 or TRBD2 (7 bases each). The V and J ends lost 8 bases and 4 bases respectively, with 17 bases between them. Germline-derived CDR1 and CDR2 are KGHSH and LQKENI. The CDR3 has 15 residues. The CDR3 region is CASVRGGGVTGELFF. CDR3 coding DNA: TGTGCCAGCGTCCGGGGAGGGGGCGTCACCGGGGAGCTGTTTTTT.

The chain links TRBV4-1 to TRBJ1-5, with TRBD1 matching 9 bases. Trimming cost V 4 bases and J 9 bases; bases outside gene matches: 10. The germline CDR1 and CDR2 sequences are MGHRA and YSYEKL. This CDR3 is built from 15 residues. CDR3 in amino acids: CASSRDRGEASPQHF. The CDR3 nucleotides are TGCGCCAGCAGCCGTGACAGGGGGGAGGCATCGCCCCAGCATTTT.

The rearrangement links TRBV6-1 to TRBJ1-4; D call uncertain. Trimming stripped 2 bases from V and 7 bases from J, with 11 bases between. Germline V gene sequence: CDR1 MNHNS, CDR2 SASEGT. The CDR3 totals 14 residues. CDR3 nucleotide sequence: TGTGCCAGCAGTGAAAATTCGCCGGGTGAAAAACTGTTTTTT. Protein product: CASSENSPGEKLFF.

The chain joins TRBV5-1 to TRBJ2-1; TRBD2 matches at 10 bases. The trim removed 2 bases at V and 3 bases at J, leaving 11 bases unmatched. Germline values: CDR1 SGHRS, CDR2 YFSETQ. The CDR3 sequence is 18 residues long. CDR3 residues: CASSFSPSGLAVYNEQFF. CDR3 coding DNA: TGCGCCAGCAGCTTTAGCCCCTCTGGACTAGCGGTCTACAATGAGCAGTTCTTC.

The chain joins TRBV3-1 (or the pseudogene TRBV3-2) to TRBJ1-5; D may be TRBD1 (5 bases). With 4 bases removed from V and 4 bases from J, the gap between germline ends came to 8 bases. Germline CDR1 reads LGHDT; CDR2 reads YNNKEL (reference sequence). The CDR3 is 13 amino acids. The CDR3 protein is CASSLGRNQPQHF. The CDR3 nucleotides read TGTGCCAGCAGCCTGGGACGAAATCAGCCCCAGCATTTT.

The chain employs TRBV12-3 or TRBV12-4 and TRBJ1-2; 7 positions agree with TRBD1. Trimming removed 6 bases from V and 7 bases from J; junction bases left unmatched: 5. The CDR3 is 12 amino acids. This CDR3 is CASRSDRVGYTF. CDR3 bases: TGTGCCAGCAGAAGTGACAGGGTTGGCTACACCTTC.

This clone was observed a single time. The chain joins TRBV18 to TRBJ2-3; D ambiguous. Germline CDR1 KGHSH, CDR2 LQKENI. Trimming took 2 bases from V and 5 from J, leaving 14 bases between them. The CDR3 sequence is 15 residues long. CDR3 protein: CASSPEQAHGDTQYF. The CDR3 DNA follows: TGTGCCAGCTCACCAGAGCAGGCCCACGGAGATACGCAGTATTTT.

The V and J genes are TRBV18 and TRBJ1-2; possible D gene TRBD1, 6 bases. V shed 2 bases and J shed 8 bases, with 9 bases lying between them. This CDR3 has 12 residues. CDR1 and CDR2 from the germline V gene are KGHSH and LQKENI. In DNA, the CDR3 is TGTGCCAGCTCACCAGGGGGCCGCGGCTACACCTTC. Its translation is CASSPGGRGYTF.